This T cell receptor (beta chain) was documented in a study of CD8 T cells in Susac syndrome. The RNA input was roughly 0.45 to 1 ug, and it was reverse transcribed with random hexamers. From the immunoSEQ multiplex PCR reads, TCRdb called clonotypes with MiXCR, one entry per CDR3 protein. The sample records 300,000 or so distinct CDR3 sequences, 92% being singletons. The CDR3 has 16 amino acids. Trimming removed 6 bases from V and 3 bases from J, with 21 bases in between. Germline V CDR1 and CDR2: LNHDA, SQIVND (reference sequence). The chain recombines TRBV19 with TRBJ2-7; tentatively, D is TRBD1 (6 bases). This receptor was taken from a human donor with multiple sclerosis. The sequenced material came from CD4+ T cells from PBMCs. DNA of the CDR3: TGTGCCAGTAGCCCGGCGCCCGGGACACCCAACTACGAGCAGTACTTC. It encodes CASSPAPGTPNYEQYF.